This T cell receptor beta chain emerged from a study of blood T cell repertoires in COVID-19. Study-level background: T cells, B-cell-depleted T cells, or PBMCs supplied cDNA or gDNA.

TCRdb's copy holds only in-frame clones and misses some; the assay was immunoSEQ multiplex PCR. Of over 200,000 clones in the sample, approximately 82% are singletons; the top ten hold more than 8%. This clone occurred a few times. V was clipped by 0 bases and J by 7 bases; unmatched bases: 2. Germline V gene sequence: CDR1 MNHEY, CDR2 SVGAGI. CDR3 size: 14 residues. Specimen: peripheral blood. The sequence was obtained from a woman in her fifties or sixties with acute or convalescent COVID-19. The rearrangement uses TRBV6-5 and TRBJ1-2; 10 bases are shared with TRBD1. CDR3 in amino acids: CASSYSGTGVGYTF. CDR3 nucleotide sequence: TGTGCCAGCAGTTACTCAGGGACAGGGGTTGGCTACACCTTC.